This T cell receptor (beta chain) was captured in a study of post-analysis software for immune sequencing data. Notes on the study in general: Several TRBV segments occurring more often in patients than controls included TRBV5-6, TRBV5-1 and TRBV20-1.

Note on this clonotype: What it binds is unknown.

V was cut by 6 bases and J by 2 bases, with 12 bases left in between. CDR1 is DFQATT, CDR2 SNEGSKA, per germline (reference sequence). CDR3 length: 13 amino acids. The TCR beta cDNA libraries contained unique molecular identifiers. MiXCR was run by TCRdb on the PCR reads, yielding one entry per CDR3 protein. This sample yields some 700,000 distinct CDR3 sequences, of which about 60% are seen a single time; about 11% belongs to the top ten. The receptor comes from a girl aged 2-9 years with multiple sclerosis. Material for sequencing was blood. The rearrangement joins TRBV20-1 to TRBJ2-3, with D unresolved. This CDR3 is CSAPARATDTQYF. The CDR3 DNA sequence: TGCAGTGCCCCCGCTAGAGCCACAGATACGCAGTATTTT.